This TCR beta chain came from a study of T cells after yellow fever vaccination. TCRdb re-called the 5' RACE reads with MiXCR, one entry per CDR3 protein. The sample shows some 550,000 distinct CDR3 sequences, roughly 19% of them seen only once. Germline CDR1 reads SEHNR; CDR2 reads FQNEAQ (reference sequence). CDR3 length: 14 residues. V shed 2 bases and J 5 bases; nucleotides not matched to a gene: 4. The study's findings and limits: Reappearance after the booster was seen for most primary-vaccination clones, at roughly 96% CD4 and about 90% CD8.

This clonotype was seen a few times. Its matching antigen is unknown. The genes are TRBV7-9 and TRBJ1-1, with TRBD1 identical over 8 bases. The receptor was isolated from a man aged 25 to 40 who received the YFV17D yellow fever vaccine. The sequencing here drew on PBMCs, taken 15 days after the yellow fever booster vaccination. The CDR3 DNA sequence: TGTGCCAGCAGCTTAATGACAGGGGTGACTGAAGCTTTCTTT. Protein product: CASSLMTGVTEAFF.